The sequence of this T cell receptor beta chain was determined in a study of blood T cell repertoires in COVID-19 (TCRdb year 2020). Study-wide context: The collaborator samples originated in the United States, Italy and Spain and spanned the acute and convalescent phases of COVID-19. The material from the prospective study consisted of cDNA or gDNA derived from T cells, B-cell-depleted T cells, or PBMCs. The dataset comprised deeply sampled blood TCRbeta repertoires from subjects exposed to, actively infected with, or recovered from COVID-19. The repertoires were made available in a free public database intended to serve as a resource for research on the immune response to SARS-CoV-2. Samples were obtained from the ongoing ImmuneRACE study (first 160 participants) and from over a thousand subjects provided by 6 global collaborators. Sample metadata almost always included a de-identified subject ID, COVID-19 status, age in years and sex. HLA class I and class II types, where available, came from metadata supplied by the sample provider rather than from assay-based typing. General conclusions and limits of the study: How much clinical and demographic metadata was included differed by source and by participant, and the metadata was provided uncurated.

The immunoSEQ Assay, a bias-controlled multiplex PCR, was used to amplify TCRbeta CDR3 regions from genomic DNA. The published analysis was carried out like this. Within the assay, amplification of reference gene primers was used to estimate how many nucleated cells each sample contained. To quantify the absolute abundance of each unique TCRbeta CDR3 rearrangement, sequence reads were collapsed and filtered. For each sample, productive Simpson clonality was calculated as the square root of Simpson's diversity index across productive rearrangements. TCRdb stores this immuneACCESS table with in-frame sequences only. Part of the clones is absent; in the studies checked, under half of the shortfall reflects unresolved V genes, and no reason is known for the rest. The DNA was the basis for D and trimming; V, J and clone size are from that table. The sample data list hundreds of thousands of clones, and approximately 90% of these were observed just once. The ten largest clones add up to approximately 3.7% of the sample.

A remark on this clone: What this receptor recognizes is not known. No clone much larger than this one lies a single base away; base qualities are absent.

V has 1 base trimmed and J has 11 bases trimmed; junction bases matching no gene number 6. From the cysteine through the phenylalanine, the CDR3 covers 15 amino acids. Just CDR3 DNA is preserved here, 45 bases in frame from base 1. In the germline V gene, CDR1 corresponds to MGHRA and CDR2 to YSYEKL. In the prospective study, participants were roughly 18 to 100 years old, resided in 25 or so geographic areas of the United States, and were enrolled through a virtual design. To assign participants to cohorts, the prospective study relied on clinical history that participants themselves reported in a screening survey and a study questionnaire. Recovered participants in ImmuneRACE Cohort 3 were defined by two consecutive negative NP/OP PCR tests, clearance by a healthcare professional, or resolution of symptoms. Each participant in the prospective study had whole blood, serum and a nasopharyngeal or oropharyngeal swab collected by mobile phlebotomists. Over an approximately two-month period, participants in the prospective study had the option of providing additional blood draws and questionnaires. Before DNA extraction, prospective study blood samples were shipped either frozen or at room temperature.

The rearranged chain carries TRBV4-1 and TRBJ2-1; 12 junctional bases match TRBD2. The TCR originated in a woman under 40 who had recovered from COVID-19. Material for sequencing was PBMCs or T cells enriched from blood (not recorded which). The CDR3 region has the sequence CASSQAASGRAQQFF. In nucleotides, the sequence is TGCGCCAGCAGCCAAGCGGCTAGCGGGAGGGCGCAGCAGTTCTTC.